This record concerns one T cell receptor beta chain sequence. Its antigen remains unidentified. These data originate in a study of a mutant IDH1 vaccine in newly diagnosed glioma. Across the whole study: Onset of vaccination occurred 4-6 weeks following radiotherapy alone, or with temozolomide cycles. Every participant had undergone radiotherapy, temozolomide, or both before, and most underwent both.

The data were produced by immunoSEQ multiplex PCR, yet TCRdb's version contains in-frame clones alone and is incomplete. The sample carries about 21,000 clones, about 90% recorded once. The CDR3 spans 16 residues. Germline lookup yields CDR1 LGHNA and CDR2 YNFKEQ. Trimming pared 2 bases from V and 1 base from J, leaving 12 bases between. Specified time point: week 11, during vaccination. Doses comprised 300 ug of mutant IDH1 20-mer peptide each, plus topical imiquimod. The source is a woman in her thirties or forties with glioma. Sequences were derived from PBMCs, sampled from a glioma patient whose treatment included an IDH1 peptide vaccine. The rearrangement joins TRBV4-2 to TRBJ1-5; D gene ambiguous. The CDR3 nucleotides read TGTGCCAGCAGCCAATGGTCCCTAGACAGCAATCAGCCCCAGCATTTT. Its translation: CASSQWSLDSNQPQHF.